Below are 3 T cell receptor beta chains sequenced from a single sample in a study of CD8 T cells in ankylosing spondylitis. TCRdb reprocessed the 5' RACE reads with MiXCR, giving one entry per CDR3 protein. The sample gives about 130,000 distinct CDR3 sequences, 6% to 8.5% of which show up once; over 10% is in the top ten. Sequenced sample: blood, either unsorted or a sorted T cell fraction (not recorded which). Every receptor here comes from a female donor with ankylosing spondylitis or in good health (not recorded which).

The table lists this clonotype with many counts. V and J are TRBV28 and TRBJ2-7, with 7 bases identical to TRBD2. The ends lost 4 bases at V and 1 base at J; junction bases unmatched: 4. The length of the CDR3 is 14 residues. Germline assignment: CDR1 MDHEN and CDR2 SYDVKM. This CDR3 reads CASSSGGGSYEQYF. In DNA form, the CDR3 reads TGTGCCAGCAGTTCAGGCGGGGGATCCTACGAGCAGTACTTC.

This clonotype was detected many times. The CDR3 is CASSQGGGAGELFF. The CDR3 nucleotides read TGTGCCAGCAGCCAAGGGGGGGGCGCCGGGGAGCTGTTTTTT. V usage is TRBV3-1 and J usage is TRBJ2-2; weak D call: TRBD2 (7 bases). The V gene lost 1 base and the J gene lost 6 bases, with 9 bases spanning the gap. The CDR3 has 14 amino acids. Germline lookup yields CDR1 LGHDT and CDR2 YNNKEL (reference sequence).

This clonotype was observed at least ten times. The chain has TRBV3-1 and TRBJ2-1; no reliable D call. CDR1 and CDR2 from the germline V gene are LGHDT and YNNKEL (reference sequence). V lost 3 bases and J lost 11, with 14 bases in between. The CDR3 sequence is 13 residues long. The chain's CDR3 is CASSQGLERKQFF. The CDR3 DNA reads TGTGCCAGCAGCCAGGGCTTAGAGAGGAAGCAGTTCTTC.